These 2 T cell receptor beta chains originate from one sample sequenced in a study of blood T cell repertoires in COVID-19. TCRdb's copy holds only in-frame clones and misses some; the assay was immunoSEQ multiplex PCR. Of over 200,000 clones in the sample, approximately 79% are singletons; the top ten hold 4.5% to 5.5%. The specimen sequenced was peripheral blood. The receptors here all came from a human donor in a cohort sampled during active COVID-19.

The chain uses TRBV2 and TRBJ1-1; 7 bases fit TRBD1. From germline, CDR1 is SNHLY and CDR2 FYNNEI. V lost 8 bases to trimming and J lost 1 base; unmatched junction nucleotides: 4. The CDR3 extends over 13 amino acids. CDR3 region: CASVGQRNTEAFF. CDR3 sequence (DNA): TGTGCCAGCGTGGGACAGCGGAACACTGAAGCTTTCTTT.

This clone has a single count. V is TRBV2 and J is TRBJ1-3; no clear D gene. CDR1 SNHLY and CDR2 FYNNEI come from the germline V gene. The CDR3 covers 12 residues. V lost 4 bases and J lost 2, with 3 bases in between. CDR3 loop: CASSVTGNTIYF. CDR3 DNA sequence: TGTGCCAGCAGTGTCACTGGAAACACCATATATTTT. The entire variable domain, with the rest obtained from reference TRBV2 and TRBJ1-3, is as follows: EPEVTQTPSHQVTQMGQEVILRCVPISNHLYFYWYRQILGQKVEFLVSFYNNEISEKSEIFDDQFSVERPDGSNFTLKIRSTKLEDSAMYFCASSVTGNTIYFGEGSWLTVV.